This passage covers 29 T cell receptor beta chains from one sample sequenced in a study of spatial heterogeneity in lung cancer. Study-level points and caveats: In tumors, expanded intratumoral alpha and beta TCR counts tracked mutation counts.

TCRdb used MiXCR to reprocess the 5' RACE reads, holding one entry per CDR3 protein. Among some 3,000 distinct CDR3 sequences listed, 30% to 35% were seen once. As for time point: sample taken at primary tumor resection. These TCRs' antigens remain unknown. The starting material was lung tumor tissue, obtained at surgery. Receptor source: a female donor with early-stage non-small cell lung cancer.

The chain couples TRBV4-1 to TRBJ2-7; the match to TRBD1 covers 7 bases. Germline V CDR1 and CDR2: MGHRA, YSYEKL. J lost 3 bases, V lost 1 base, and 6 bases had no gene match. The CDR3 is 15 residues long. The CDR3 coding sequence is TGCGCCAGCAGCCAAGTTCCAGGGGGAATCTACGAGCAGTACTTC. Translation gives CASSQVPGGIYEQYF.

The chain is built from TRBV7-9 and TRBJ2-1, with D possibly being TRBD2 (6 bases). Trimming took off 4 bases at V and 9 bases at J, with 10 bases between the two ends. Germline lookup yields CDR1 SEHNR and CDR2 FQNEAQ (reference sequence). CDR3 size: 12 residues. The chain's CDR3 is CASSSGLPEQFF. DNA of the CDR3: TGTGCCAGCAGCTCGGGACTGCCTGAGCAGTTCTTC.

This chain uses TRBV6-5 with TRBJ2-7; tentative D call: TRBD2 (5 bases). Germline loops: CDR1 MNHEY, CDR2 SVGAGI. The CDR3 extends over 16 amino acids. Trimming left V 2 bases short and J 3 bases short, with 17 bases between. Here the CDR3 DNA reads TGTGCCAGCAGTTACCGGGGAGTACCCTTATTCTACGAGCAGTACTTC. This encodes CASSYRGVPLFYEQYF.

The chain is built from TRBV27 and TRBJ2-1; 11 bases agree with TRBD1. J gave up 8 bases and V 4 bases, and 7 bases lay outside the gene matches. This CDR3 has 15 residues. Germline-derived CDR1 and CDR2 are MNHEY and SMNVEV (reference sequence). The DNA for the CDR3 is TGTGCCAGCAGTTCAGGACAGGGGGCGATGTATGAGCAGTTCTTC. Its translation is CASSSGQGAMYEQFF.

The chain has TRBV2 and TRBJ2-7; the D is unclear. The CDR3 extends over 13 amino acids. Germline CDR1 SNHLY, CDR2 FYNNEI. V lost 7 bases, J lost 2 bases, and 12 bases lay in between. The CDR3 DNA follows: TGTGCCAGCATCCGTGGCAGAACCTACGAGCAGTACTTC. Its translation: CASIRGRTYEQYF.

About this clonotype itself: The germline gene is not matched at one end of the junction; a read error may be the cause. DNA of the CDR3: TGTGCCAGTAGTGAAGCTAGCCCCGGCACCGGGGAGCTGTTTTTT. Encoded protein: CASSEASPGTGELFF. This chain links TRBV2 with TRBJ2-2, with a weak D call TRBD2 (5 bases). This CDR3 contains 15 residues. CDR1 and CDR2 from the germline V gene are SNHLY and FYNNEI.

This clonotype is medium-sized within its sample. The chain recombines TRBV18 with TRBJ2-2, with 9 bases lining up with TRBD1. CDR3 length: 15 amino acids. Per the germline V gene, CDR1 is KGHSH and CDR2 is LQKENI. J lost 5 bases, V lost 2 bases, and 3 bases had no gene match. This chain's CDR3 is CASSPNRGRTGELFF. CDR3 nucleotide sequence: TGTGCCAGCTCACCAAACAGGGGGCGGACCGGGGAGCTGTTTTTT.

This clonotype was picked up a small number of times. The rearrangement uses TRBV7-9 and TRBJ2-2; a weak D match, TRBD1 (6 bases). The V and J ends lost 5 bases and 5 bases respectively, with 12 bases between them. CDR1 SEHNR and CDR2 FQNEAQ come from the germline V gene (reference sequence). This CDR3 is 14 amino acids long. The CDR3 here is CASSQDSDTGELFF. CDR3 sequence (DNA): TGTGCCAGCAGCCAGGACAGTGATACCGGGGAGCTGTTTTTT.

The chain joins TRBV4-1 to TRBJ2-1; 10 bases fit TRBD2. The CDR3 consists of 16 residues. The germline V gene encodes CDR1 MGHRA and CDR2 YSYEKL. The junction had 3 bases not matched to a gene; V was cut back by 1 base and J by 3 bases. CDR3 protein: CASSQGLAGVYNEQFF. In DNA form, the CDR3 reads TGCGCCAGCAGCCAAGGGCTAGCGGGAGTCTACAATGAGCAGTTCTTC.

The rearrangement links TRBV19 to TRBJ2-1; 10 bases agree with TRBD2. Germline CDR1 and CDR2: LNHDA and SQIVND (reference sequence). V lost 3 bases and J lost 3; bases outside the gene matches: 5. The CDR3 covers 16 residues. As DNA, the CDR3 is TGTGCCAGTAGTATTGTAGCGGGGGGATTCTACAATGAGCAGTTCTTC. Translating gives CASSIVAGGFYNEQFF. The whole variable domain, filled in from reference TRBV19 and TRBJ2-1, reads DGGITQSPKYLFRKEGQNVTLSCEQNLNHDAMYWYRQDPGQGLRLIYYSQIVNDFQKGDIAEGYSVSREKKESFPLTVTSAQKNPTAFYLCASSIVAGGFYNEQFFGPGTRLTVL.

This clonotype occurred a few times. V and J are TRBV7-2 and TRBJ2-7; D is possibly TRBD1 (5 bases). CDR1 SGHTA and CDR2 FQGNSA come from the germline V gene. The CDR3 contains 14 residues. Trimming removed 1 base from V and 1 base from J, with 8 bases in between. CDR3 loop: CASSLESGSYEQYF. CDR3 nucleotides: TGTGCCAGCAGCTTAGAATCAGGGTCCTACGAGCAGTACTTC.

The chain's CDR3 is CAWSVGGGYEQYF. The CDR3 nucleotides are TGTGCCTGGAGTGTAGGGGGGGGCTACGAGCAGTACTTC. The V gene is TRBV30, the J gene TRBJ2-7, with a possible D match to TRBD2 (7 bases). Per germline, CDR1 GTSNPN and CDR2 SVGIG (reference sequence). The CDR3 consists of 13 residues. V was clipped by 0 bases and J by 3 bases, with 9 bases between them. Supplemented by reference TRBV30 and TRBJ2-7, the full variable domain reads SQTIHQWPATLVQPVGSPLSLECTVEGTSNPNLYWYRQAAGRGLQLLFYSVGIGQISSEVPQNLSASRPQDRQFILSSKKLLLSDSGFYLCAWSVGGGYEQYFGPGTRLTVT.

V usage is TRBV19 and J usage is TRBJ2-5; D might be TRBD2 (6 bases). There are 14 residues in the CDR3. CDR1 and CDR2 (germline): LNHDA, SQIVND (reference sequence). With 3 bases removed from V and 5 bases from J, the gap between germline ends came to 13 bases. This CDR3 is CASSIPGDSETQYF. The CDR3, as DNA: TGTGCCAGTAGTATCCCGGGAGACAGCGAGACCCAGTACTTC.

The genes are TRBV30 and TRBJ1-5; the D gene is possibly TRBD1 (5 bases). Germline values: CDR1 GTSNPN, CDR2 SVGIG (reference sequence). The V end was cut by 3 bases, the J end by 4 bases, with 10 bases between. The CDR3 runs to 13 residues. The CDR3 protein is CAWRMGENQPQHF. CDR3 bases: TGTGCCTGGAGGATGGGGGAAAATCAGCCCCAGCATTTT.

Turning to this clonotype: This may stem from a read error, because a much larger clone lies one nucleotide away. The chain is built from TRBV20-1 and TRBJ2-3; possibly TRBD1 or TRBD2 for D (5 bases each). Germline CDR1 is DFQATT and CDR2 is SNEGSKA (reference sequence). This CDR3 is 13 amino acids long. Trimming cost V 6 bases and J 3 bases, with 13 bases left between them. CDR3 sequence (DNA): TGCAGTGCCCGTAATGGGGGAACAGATACGCAGTATTTT. Its protein is CSARNGGTDTQYF.

This clonotype was detected only once. This chain connects TRBV28 to TRBJ2-7; tentative D call: TRBD2 (6 bases). This CDR3 region has 14 residues. V shed 6 bases and J shed 2 bases, with 14 bases lying between them. CDR1 MDHEN and CDR2 SYDVKM come from the germline V gene. CDR3 nucleotides: TGTGCCAGCAGCCCGAGCGGGCCCACCTACGAGCAGTACTTC. It translates to CASSPSGPTYEQYF.

In regard to this clonotype: A clone one base away is much larger, so this may be a read error. V and J are TRBV12-1 and TRBJ2-2; whether TRBD2, the table's D call, matches the DNA was not checked. TRBV12-1 is shown as a pseudogene. CDR3 length equals 15 residues. The CDR3, as DNA: TGTGCCAGCAGCTTTCGGACTAGGTTGAACGGGGAGCTGTTTTTT. This translates into CASSFRTRLNGELFF.

This rearrangement joins TRBV27 to TRBJ2-3, with 8 bases that match TRBD2. CDR1 is MNHEY and CDR2 is SMNVEV in the germline V gene (reference sequence). Trimming took 6 bases from V and 3 from J; bases not matched to a gene: 5. This CDR3 spans 14 amino acids. The CDR3 DNA is TGTGCCAGCAGCGAGCGGGGGTTGACAGATACGCAGTATTTT. It translates to CASSERGLTDTQYF.

The rearrangement uses TRBV10-3 and TRBJ2-2, with D perhaps matching TRBD1 (5 bases). The CDR3 sequence is 13 residues long. Germline assignment: CDR1 ENHRY and CDR2 SYGVKD. The V end lost 6 bases, the J end lost 3 bases, and 8 bases lay between the germline ends. The CDR3 DNA is TGTGCCATCAGCAGGGATGACACCGGGGAGCTGTTTTTT. It specifies CAISRDDTGELFF.

The chain is built from TRBV19 and TRBJ2-5, with 8 bases aligning to TRBD2. The V gene end was trimmed by 6 bases and the J gene end by 5 bases; junction bases not matched to a gene: 5. CDR1 and CDR2 from the germline V gene are LNHDA and SQIVND (reference sequence). The CDR3 length is 13 residues. The CDR3, as DNA: TGTGCCAGTAGGGTCAGCGGGAGTGAGACCCAGTACTTC. Residues: CASRVSGSETQYF.

This clonotype was seen a few times. The chain couples TRBV12-3 or TRBV12-4 to TRBJ2-5, with D unclear. Trimming stripped 8 bases from V and 5 bases from J, with 9 bases between. The CDR3 length is 11 residues. CDR3 DNA: TGTGCCAGCGCCACCATTGAGACCCAGTACTTC. Its translation: CASATIETQYF.

The chain uses TRBV7-2 and TRBJ2-6; 9 bases fit TRBD1. CDR3 size: 17 residues. Germline V gene lookup returns CDR1 SGHTA and CDR2 FQGNSA. The J segment lost 0 bases and the V segment lost 5 bases, leaving 5 bases of the junction unmatched. CDR3 residues: CASSLGQGLSGANVLTF. CDR3 nucleotides: TGTGCCAGCAGCCTGGGACAGGGACTCTCTGGGGCCAACGTCCTGACTTTC.

This clonotype was seen a few times. The chain combines TRBV25-1 with TRBJ2-1; D remains ambiguous. The germline V gene encodes CDR1 MGHDK and CDR2 SYGVNS. The CDR3 extends over 15 amino acids. V was clipped by 3 bases and J by 4 bases, with 13 bases between them. CDR3 in amino acids: CASSEGITSYNEQFF. The CDR3 nucleotides are TGTGCCAGCAGTGAGGGAATTACATCTTACAATGAGCAGTTCTTC.

This chain links TRBV28 with TRBJ2-2, with D possibly being TRBD2 (6 bases). Germline CDR1 reads MDHEN; CDR2 reads SYDVKM. There are 13 residues in the CDR3. V lost 2 bases, J lost 7 bases, and 8 bases lay in between. In nucleotides, the CDR3 is TGTGCCAGCAGTTTAGCGGGGTACGGGGAGCTGTTTTTT. Its translation is CASSLAGYGELFF. The full variable domain, its missing parts supplied by reference TRBV28 and TRBJ2-2, is DVKVTQSSRYLVKRTGEKVFLECVQDMDHENMFWYRQDPGLGLRLIYFSYDVKMKEKGDIPEGYSVSREKKERFSLILESASTNQTSMYLCASSLAGYGELFFGEGSRLTVL.

This clonotype is labeled as medium-sized (0.01 to 0.1%). V gene TRBV3-1 combines with J gene TRBJ2-3; TRBD2 matches at 8 bases. V gave up 4 bases and J gave up 3 bases; unmatched junction bases: 9. In germline, CDR1 is LGHDT, CDR2 YNNKEL (reference sequence). The CDR3 covers 16 residues. The CDR3 loop reads CASSLGTRVHTDTQYF. CDR3 bases: TGTGCCAGCAGCCTGGGGACTAGAGTTCATACAGATACGCAGTATTTT.

The chain employs TRBV18 and TRBJ2-3; D gene ambiguous. V gave up 3 bases and J gave up 3 bases, with 10 bases separating them. This CDR3 spans 14 amino acids. Germline V CDR1 and CDR2: KGHSH, LQKENI. CDR3 nucleotides: TGTGCCAGCTCACCTCCTGGGATGACAGATACGCAGTATTTT. This translates into CASSPPGMTDTQYF.

CDR3 amino acids: CATGDIDEKLFF. The CDR3 bases are TGTGCCACCGGGGACATCGATGAAAAACTGTTTTTT. The chain couples TRBV28 to TRBJ1-4; a weak D match, TRBD1 (6 bases). The V and J ends lost 10 bases and 6 bases respectively, with 12 bases between them. Germline lookup yields CDR1 MDHEN and CDR2 SYDVKM. The CDR3 extends over 12 amino acids.

In its sample, this clonotype is medium-sized (0.01 to 0.1%). This rearrangement joins TRBV11-2 to TRBJ2-7, with TRBD1 identical over 11 bases. The CDR3 extends over 15 amino acids. Germline V gene sequence: CDR1 SGHAT, CDR2 FQNNGV. Trimming took 1 base from V and 4 from J; bases not matched to a gene: 3. The CDR3 coding sequence is TGTGCCAGCAGCTTAGTGGGACAGGGGGTGTACGAGCAGTACTTC. The encoded protein is CASSLVGQGVYEQYF.

This clonotype is large in the sample. The rearrangement uses TRBV6-5 and TRBJ2-7; 9 positions match TRBD2. The germline V gene has CDR1 MNHEY and CDR2 SVGAGI. The CDR3 has 15 residues. The V gene end was trimmed by 2 bases and the J gene end by 6 bases; junction bases not matched to a gene: 8. CDR3 sequence: CASSYGGGAGGEQYF. The CDR3 bases are TGTGCCAGCAGTTACGGCGGGGGGGCCGGCGGCGAGCAGTACTTC.